This entry features one T cell receptor (beta chain) sequence. Its antigen is undetermined. The record originates from a study of T cell responses to AZD1222 COVID-19 vaccine. Study overall: Whether given at about 4 or about 12 weeks, second doses were pooled. Points from the study as a whole: Every sample of the repertoires postdated the peak T cell response. Along spike, vaccine-associated CD4 TCRs were found throughout, with dominance at 160-218 and 743-854. Baseline seropositives among AZD1222 recipients totaled only 5 to 7.

The CDR3 is made up of 13 amino acids. V gave up 0 bases and J gave up 4 bases, with 9 bases separating them. CDR1 and CDR2 from the germline V gene are GTSNPN and SVGIG (reference sequence). TCRdb's copy holds only in-frame clones and misses some; the assay was immunoSEQ multiplex PCR. The sample has 55,000 to 75,000 clones, over 60% seen once; the top ten hold about 12%. Sequenced material: peripheral blood, taken on day 0 of AZD1222 vaccination. This TCR was sampled from an adult in good health. The chain combines TRBV30 with TRBJ1-1; D remains ambiguous. CDR3 DNA sequence: TGTGCCTGGAGTGTACACGTGGGCACTGAAGCTTTCTTT. The encoded protein is CAWSVHVGTEAFF.